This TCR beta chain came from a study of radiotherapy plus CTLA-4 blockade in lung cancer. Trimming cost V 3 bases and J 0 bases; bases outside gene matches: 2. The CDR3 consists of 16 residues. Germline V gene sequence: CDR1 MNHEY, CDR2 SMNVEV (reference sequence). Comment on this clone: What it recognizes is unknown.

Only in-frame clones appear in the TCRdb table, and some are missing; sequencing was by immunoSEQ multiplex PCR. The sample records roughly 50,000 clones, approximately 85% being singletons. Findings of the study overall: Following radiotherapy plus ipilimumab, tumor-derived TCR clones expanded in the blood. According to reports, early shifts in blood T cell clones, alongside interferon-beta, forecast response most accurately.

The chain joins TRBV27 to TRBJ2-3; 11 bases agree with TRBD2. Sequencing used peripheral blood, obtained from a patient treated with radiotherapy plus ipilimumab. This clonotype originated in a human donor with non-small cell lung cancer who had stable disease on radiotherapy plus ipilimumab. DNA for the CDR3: TGTGCCAGCAGTTTGGGGACTAGCGGAAGCACAGATACGCAGTATTTT. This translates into CASSLGTSGSTDTQYF.